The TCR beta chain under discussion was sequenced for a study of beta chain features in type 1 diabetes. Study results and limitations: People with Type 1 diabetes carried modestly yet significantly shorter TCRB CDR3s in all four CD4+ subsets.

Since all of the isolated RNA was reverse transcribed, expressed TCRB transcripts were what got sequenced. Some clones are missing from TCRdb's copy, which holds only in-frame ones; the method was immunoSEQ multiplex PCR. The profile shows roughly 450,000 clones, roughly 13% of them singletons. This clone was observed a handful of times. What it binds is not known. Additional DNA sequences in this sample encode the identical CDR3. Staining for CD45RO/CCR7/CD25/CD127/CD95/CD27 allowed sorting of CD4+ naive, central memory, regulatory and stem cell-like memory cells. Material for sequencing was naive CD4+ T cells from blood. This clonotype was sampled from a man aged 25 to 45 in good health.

CDR3 amino acids: CASSVGSNQPQHF. The CDR3 region has the DNA TGTGCCAGCAGCGTAGGTAGCAATCAGCCCCAGCATTTT. The V call is TRBV9, the J call TRBJ1-5; no definite D call. Trimming pared 0 bases from V and 0 bases from J, leaving 1 base between. The CDR3 has 13 residues. Germline lookup yields CDR1 SGDLS and CDR2 YYNGEE.